These T cell receptor beta chains were read from a single sample in a study of response to subunit inactivated influenza vaccine. TCRdb independently ran MiXCR on the RT-PCR reads; one entry per CDR3 protein. In the table there are about 570,000 distinct CDR3 sequences, approximately 12% of which are singletons. The sequenced sample was PBMCs from blood, obtained on the day of vaccination. The receptors originated from a man between 50 and 59 years old who received an inactivated influenza vaccine. Both conserved end residues are part of each CDR3. A D gene is named only where the DNA matches it firmly. Expanded clones are given a class, and other clones once, few, many or no size at all.

v_gene	len	j_gene	abundance	d_gene	CDR3nt	CDR3aa
TRBV2	14	TRBJ1-2	-	TRBD1	TGTGCCAGCAGTCTTAAGACAGGGAAGGTTGGCTACACCTTC	CASSLKTGKVGYTF
TRBV13	13	TRBJ2-5	-	-	TGTGCCAGCAGCCCCCTGGGCCAAGAGACCCAGAACTTC	CASSPLGQETQNF
TRBV7-9	14	TRBJ2-7	many	TRBD2	TGTGCCAGCAGCTTAGATAGCGGGGGCTACGAGCAGTACTTC	CASSLDSGGYEQYF
TRBV5-1	16	TRBJ2-1	-	TRBD1	TGCGCCAGCAGCAGGGACAGGGCGAGCTCCTACAATGAGCAGTTCTTC	CASSRDRASSYNEQFF
TRBV19	14	TRBJ1-2	-	-	TGTGCCAGTAGTATGGCACCCTCTCTTTATGGCTACACCTTC	CASSMAPSLYGYTF
TRBV28	16	TRBJ2-1	many	TRBD2	TGTGCCAGCAGTTCACTAGCGATTAGCTCCTACAATGAGCAGTTCTTC	CASSSLAISSYNEQFF
TRBV4-3	18	TRBJ2-2	many	-	TGCGCCAGCAGCCAAGATCGGGTTGAATCAGGGGATCCCGGGGAGCTGTTTTTT	CASSQDRVESGDPGELFF
TRBV11-2	16	TRBJ2-7	-	-	TGTGCCAGCAGCTTAGGGAGGGGCATCCGCTCCTACGAGCAGTACTTC	CASSLGRGIRSYEQYF
TRBV20-1	14	TRBJ2-3	few	TRBD2	TGCAGTGCTCAAACTAGCGGGGGGGCAAATACGCAGTATTTT	CSAQTSGGANTQYF
TRBV14	16	TRBJ2-7	-	TRBD2	TGTGCCAGCAGCCGGCAAAGCGGGAGTCTACGGTACGAGCAGTACTTC	CASSRQSGSLRYEQYF
TRBV6-2/TRBV6-3	16	TRBJ2-1	-	TRBD2	TGTGCCAGCAGTTACGCTTCGGGACTAGCTTTGTCTGAGCAGTTCTTC	CASSYASGLALSEQFF
TRBV20-1	14	TRBJ2-1	few	TRBD2	TGCAGTGCTAGTGGCCTAGCGGGAGATGATGAGCAGTTCTTC	CSASGLAGDDEQFF
TRBV4-3	13	TRBJ2-7	few	-	TGCGCCAGCAGCCAAGACAGCTCCTACGAGCAGTACTTC	CASSQDSSYEQYF
TRBV4-2	14	TRBJ2-7	-	-	TGTGCCAGCAGCCACAGGGAAAACTGGTACGAGCAGTACTTC	CASSHRENWYEQYF
TRBV30	14	TRBJ2-5	many	TRBD2	TGTGCCTGGAGTTATAGCGGGGGTCGGGAGACCCAGTACTTC	CAWSYSGGRETQYF
TRBV13	16	TRBJ2-1	-	TRBD1	TGTGCCAGCAGCTCGGGGGACAGGGGGGATTTCAATGAGCAGTTCTTC	CASSSGDRGDFNEQFF
TRBV6-5	14	TRBJ2-5	many	-	TGTGCCAGCAATTCTTATGGACAGCAAGAGACCCAGTACTTC	CASNSYGQQETQYF
TRBV5-5	16	TRBJ1-4	few	TRBD1	TGTGCCAGCAGCCCCGGGACAGGGGCTAGCAATGAAAAACTGTTTTTT	CASSPGTGASNEKLFF
TRBV18	14	TRBJ2-3	-	-	TGTGCCAGCTCACCAGACCTTTCATCGGATACGCAGTATTTT	CASSPDLSSDTQYF
TRBV6-1	14	TRBJ1-1	-	TRBD1	TGTGCCAGCAGTCAGACAGGGCAATACACTGAAGCTTTCTTT	CASSQTGQYTEAFF
TRBV27	15	TRBJ1-2	many	TRBD1	TGTGCCAGCAGTTTGGCCAGACAGGGGACGGCTGGCTACACCTTC	CASSLARQGTAGYTF
TRBV12-3/TRBV12-4	14	TRBJ1-2	few	-	TGTGCCAGCACCACTACCGGGACACCTTATGGCTACACCTTC	CASTTTGTPYGYTF
TRBV11-1	14	TRBJ1-1	few	-	TGTGCCAGCAGCTTGGGACGGGAGAACACTGAAGCTTTCTTT	CASSLGRENTEAFF
TRBV4-3	14	TRBJ1-6	-	-	TGCGCCAGCAGCCAACGCGGGGGCGGGTCACCCCTCCACTTT	CASSQRGGGSPLHF
TRBV7-8	13	TRBJ2-5	-	-	TGTGCCAGCGGCTTAGGTCCCCGGGAGACCCAGTACTTC	CASGLGPRETQYF
TRBV2	14	TRBJ2-5	-	-	TGTGCCAGCAGTGAAGATCGGGTAAAAGAGACCCAGTACTTC	CASSEDRVKETQYF
TRBV29-1	15	TRBJ2-7	many	TRBD2	TGCAGCGTTTCCGGACTAGCGGGCTCGTCCTACGAGCAGTACTTC	CSVSGLAGSSYEQYF
TRBV28	13	TRBJ2-2	-	-	TGTGCCAGCAGTTTACCCGAAACCGGGGAGCTGTTTTTT	CASSLPETGELFF
TRBV2	14	TRBJ2-1	few	TRBD2	TGTGCCAGCAGTGGTCCGGGAGGGCCCTATGAGCAGTTCTTC	CASSGPGGPYEQFF
TRBV29-1	14	TRBJ1-5	-	-	TGCAGCGTAGTAGTAGGGACTGGGTCGGGGCCCCAGCATTTT	CSVVVGTGSGPQHF
TRBV4-3	14	TRBJ1-4	few	TRBD1	TGCGCCAGCAGGAACGAGGGGGCGGATGAAAAACTGTTTTTT	CASRNEGADEKLFF
TRBV6-1	16	TRBJ1-5	-	-	TGTGCCAGCGAAGTGTGGATCTCGGGAGGCAATCAGCCCCAGCATTTT	CASEVWISGGNQPQHF